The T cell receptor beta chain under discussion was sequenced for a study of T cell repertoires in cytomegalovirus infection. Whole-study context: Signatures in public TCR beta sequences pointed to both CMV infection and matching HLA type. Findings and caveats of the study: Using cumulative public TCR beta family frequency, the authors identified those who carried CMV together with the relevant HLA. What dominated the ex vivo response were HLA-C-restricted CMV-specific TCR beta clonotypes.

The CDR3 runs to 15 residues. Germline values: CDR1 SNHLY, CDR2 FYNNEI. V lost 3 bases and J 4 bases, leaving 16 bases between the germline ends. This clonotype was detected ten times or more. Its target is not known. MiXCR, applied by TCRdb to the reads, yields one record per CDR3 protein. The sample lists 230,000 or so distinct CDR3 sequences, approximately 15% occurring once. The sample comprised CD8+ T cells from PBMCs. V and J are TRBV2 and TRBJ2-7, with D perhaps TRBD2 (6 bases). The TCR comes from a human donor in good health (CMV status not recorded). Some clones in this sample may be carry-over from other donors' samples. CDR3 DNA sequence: TGTGCCAGCAGTGACATCGCGGGATCCGGATACGAGCAGTACTTC. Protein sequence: CASSDIAGSGYEQYF.